The present T cell receptor beta chain was sequenced within a study of blood T cell repertoires in COVID-19. V was trimmed by 3 bases and J by 5 bases, leaving 11 bases between them. This CDR3 is 14 amino acids long. Assay used: immunoSEQ multiplex PCR; TCRdb lists only in-frame clones, some missing. This sample has a few hundred thousand clones, with 65% to 90% found just once. Sequencing was performed on peripheral blood. J is TRBJ2-1 and V is TRBV23-1; tentative D call: TRBD2 (6 bases). TRBV23-1 is recorded as an ORF, its role being uncertain. This receptor was obtained from a human donor in a cohort sampled during active COVID-19. The CDR3 spells CASSHGGTHNEQFF. The CDR3 DNA sequence: TGCGCCAGCAGTCACGGGGGTACCCACAATGAGCAGTTCTTC.